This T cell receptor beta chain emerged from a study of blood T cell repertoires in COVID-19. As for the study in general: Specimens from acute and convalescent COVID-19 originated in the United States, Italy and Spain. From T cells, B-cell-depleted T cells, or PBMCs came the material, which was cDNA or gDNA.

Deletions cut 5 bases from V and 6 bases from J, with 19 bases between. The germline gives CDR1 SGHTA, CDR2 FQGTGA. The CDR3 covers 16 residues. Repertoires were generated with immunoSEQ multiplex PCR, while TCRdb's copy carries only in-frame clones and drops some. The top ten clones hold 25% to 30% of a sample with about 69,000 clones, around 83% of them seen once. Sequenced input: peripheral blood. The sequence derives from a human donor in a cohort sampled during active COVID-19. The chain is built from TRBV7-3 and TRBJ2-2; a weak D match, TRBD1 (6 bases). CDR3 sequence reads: CASSAPQGVWSGELFF. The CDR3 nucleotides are TGTGCCAGCAGCGCCCCACAGGGTGTTTGGTCCGGGGAGCTGTTTTTT.